The next 14 T cell receptor beta chains were all read from a single sample in a study of pediatric ulcerative colitis. Using immunoSEQ multiplex PCR, the repertoire was profiled, and TCRdb retains in-frame clones only, with some absent. The sample yields under 20,000 clones, roughly four fifths seen once. One to two pinch biopsies were taken from the rectum during colonoscopy. Input material: gut tissue. The receptor source for this set is a boy aged 10-17 years with moderate ulcerative colitis.

This clone showed up just a few times. V is TRBV23-1 and J is TRBJ1-2, with a possible D match to TRBD1 (5 bases). TRBV23-1 is placed among ORFs of uncertain function. V lost 1 base to trimming and J lost 4 bases, with 13 bases between them. This CDR3 is built from 15 residues. The CDR3 loop is CASSQWRDERYGYTF. In DNA form, the CDR3 reads TGCGCCAGCAGTCAATGGAGGGACGAGCGCTATGGCTACACCTTC.

V usage is TRBV10-3 and J usage is TRBJ1-3; tentative D call: TRBD1 (5 bases). V dropped 6 bases and J dropped 3 bases, with 18 bases sitting between them. Per the germline V gene, CDR1 is ENHRY and CDR2 is SYGVKD. The CDR3 consists of 16 residues. DNA for the CDR3: TGTGCCATCAGGGCTTCCGAGGGGCAGGGTGGAAACACCATATATTTT. This encodes CAIRASEGQGGNTIYF.

CDR3 nucleotides: TGTGCCAGCAGCGCATCAGGGTCGAACACTGAAGCTTTCTTT. Amino acids: CASSASGSNTEAFF. The chain uses TRBV9 and TRBJ1-1; tentatively, D is TRBD1 (5 bases). V was trimmed by 3 bases and J by 1 base, leaving 10 bases between them. Germline assignment: CDR1 SGDLS and CDR2 YYNGEE. This CDR3 is built from 14 residues.

The chain recombines TRBV7-3 with TRBJ2-7; TRBD1 is a possible D gene (5 bases). Germline-derived CDR1 and CDR2 are SGHTA and FQGTGA. The CDR3 totals 14 residues. V was clipped by 4 bases and J by 0 bases, with 10 bases between them. The CDR3 nucleotides are TGTGCCAGCAGCTCCGCAGGGAACTCCTACGAGCAGTACTTC. Protein product: CASSSAGNSYEQYF. Based on the CDR3 plus reference TRBV7-3 and TRBJ2-7, the full variable domain is GAGVSQTPSNKVTEKGKYVELRCDPISGHTALYWYRQSLGQGPEFLIYFQGTGAADDSGLPNDRFFAVRPEGSVSTLKIQRTERGDSAVYLCASSSAGNSYEQYFGPGTRLTVT.

This rearrangement joins TRBV5-1 to TRBJ1-5, with TRBD1 identical over 7 bases. This CDR3 spans 13 amino acids. Trimming at V came to 2 bases and at J to 7 bases, leaving 3 bases not matched to a gene. Germline CDR1 is SGHRS and CDR2 is YFSETQ. CDR3 sequence: CASSFDREQPQHF. CDR3 sequence (DNA): TGCGCCAGCAGCTTTGACAGGGAACAGCCCCAGCATTTT.

The chain is built from TRBV7-3 and TRBJ2-1, with 11 bases aligning to TRBD2. This CDR3 spans 16 amino acids. The V and J ends lost 5 bases and 6 bases, in that order; junction bases with no gene match: 9. Germline CDR1 SGHTA, CDR2 FQGTGA. CDR3 nucleotide sequence: TGTGCCAGCAGCCCTATCTCGACTAGCGGGGCCAATGAGCAGTTCTTC. This sequence encodes CASSPISTSGANEQFF.

This clone was detected a few times. The rearrangement links TRBV6-4 to TRBJ2-2; unclear D gene. The CDR3 is 15 amino acids. CDR1 is MRHNA, CDR2 SNTAGT, per germline. Trimming left V 3 bases short and J 0 bases short, with 8 bases between. In DNA, the CDR3 is TGTGCCAGCAGTGAGGATCCCGCGAACACCGGGGAGCTGTTTTTT. It yields the protein CASSEDPANTGELFF.

This clone has just a few counts. The sample carries other DNA sequences with the same CDR3. The chain recombines TRBV6-6 with TRBJ1-2; D unresolved. The CDR3 loop spans 12 amino acids. Between the trimmed V and J ends, which lost 3 bases and 8 bases, there was a span of 10 bases. Germline V gene lookup returns CDR1 MNHNY and CDR2 SVGAGI (reference sequence). CDR3 DNA: TGTGCCAGCAGTTATGGGGAAGCAGGCTACACCTTC. It translates to CASSYGEAGYTF.

In this sample, this clone turned up once. The CDR3 spells CASSLGRAQPDTQYF. The CDR3 region has the DNA TGTGCCAGCAGCTTAGGTCGGGCCCAACCAGATACGCAGTATTTT. This chain joins TRBV7-3 and TRBJ2-3; no reliable D call. Trimming took 2 bases from V and 4 from J, leaving 13 bases between them. Looked up from germline, CDR1 is SGHTA and CDR2 is FQGTGA. This CDR3 has 15 amino acids.

There are a few counts of this clone. The chain employs TRBV9 and TRBJ1-1; no reliable D call. The germline CDR1 and CDR2 sequences are SGDLS and YYNGEE. The ends were cut back, 3 bases at V and 0 bases at J, with 12 bases in the middle. The CDR3 runs to 15 residues. CDR3 DNA sequence: TGTGCCAGCAGCGCACAGTGGTCCTTGAACACTGAAGCTTTCTTT. Translated: CASSAQWSLNTEAFF. Full variable domain (missing parts from reference TRBV9 and TRBJ1-1): DSGVTQTPKHLITATGQRVTLRCSPRSGDLSVYWYQQSLDQGLQFLIQYYNGEERAKGNILERFSAQQFPDLHSELNLSSLELGDSALYFCASSAQWSLNTEAFFGQGTRLTVV.

This chain uses TRBV7-8 with TRBJ2-1; 9 bases fit TRBD2. The CDR3 covers 16 residues. Trimming cost V 1 base and J 12 bases; bases outside gene matches: 13. Germline V gene data show CDR1 as SGHVS and CDR2 as FQNEAQ. CDR3 DNA sequence: TGTGCCAGCAGCTTAGGCTTGGCTAGCGGGATCCTAGTGCAGTTCTTC. Translated: CASSLGLASGILVQFF.

This clone occurred a few times. Other DNA sequences in this sample translate to the same CDR3. The chain joins TRBV6-1 to TRBJ1-5; 7 positions agree with TRBD1. Germline V lookup: CDR1 MNHNS, CDR2 SASEGT. The CDR3 has 16 residues. Losses at the gene ends were 4 bases for V and 2 bases for J; bases not matched to a gene: 8. The CDR3 DNA is TGTGCCAGCAGTGGCAGACAGGGCGGAGGCAATCAGCCCCAGCATTTT. Amino acid sequence: CASSGRQGGGNQPQHF.

Notes on this clone: The sample contains more than one DNA sequence encoding this CDR3. This chain connects TRBV9 to TRBJ2-7; TRBD1 aligns across 11 bases. The CDR3 loop spans 13 amino acids. Losses at the gene ends were 5 bases for V and 4 bases for J; bases not matched to a gene: 2. From germline, CDR1 is SGDLS and CDR2 YYNGEE. The CDR3 is CASSGQGAYEQYF. For the CDR3, the DNA is TGTGCCAGCAGTGGACAGGGGGCTTACGAGCAGTACTTC.

The chain carries TRBV6-5 and TRBJ2-3; D not resolved. The germline gives CDR1 MNHEY, CDR2 SVGAGI. V lost 6 bases and J lost 5, with 12 bases in between. The CDR3 has 13 amino acids. The chain's CDR3 is CASSRTFLDTQYF. The CDR3 DNA sequence: TGTGCCAGCAGCCGGACCTTTTTAGATACGCAGTATTTT.